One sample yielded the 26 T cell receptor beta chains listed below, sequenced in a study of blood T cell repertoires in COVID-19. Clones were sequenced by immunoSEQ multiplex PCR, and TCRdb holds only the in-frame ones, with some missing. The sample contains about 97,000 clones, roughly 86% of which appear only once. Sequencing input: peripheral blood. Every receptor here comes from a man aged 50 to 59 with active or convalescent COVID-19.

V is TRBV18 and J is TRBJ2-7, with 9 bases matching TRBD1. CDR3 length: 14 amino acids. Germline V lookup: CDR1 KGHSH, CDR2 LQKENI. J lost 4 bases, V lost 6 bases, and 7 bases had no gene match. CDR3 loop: CASSPGQGMYEQYF. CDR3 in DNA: TGTGCCAGCTCCCCGGGACAGGGTATGTACGAGCAGTACTTC.

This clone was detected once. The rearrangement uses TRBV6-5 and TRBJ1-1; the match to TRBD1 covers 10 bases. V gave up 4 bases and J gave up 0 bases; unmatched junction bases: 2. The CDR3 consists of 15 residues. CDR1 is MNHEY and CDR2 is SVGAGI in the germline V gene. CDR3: CASSWTGGMNTEAFF. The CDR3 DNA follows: TGTGCCAGCAGTTGGACAGGGGGAATGAACACTGAAGCTTTCTTT.

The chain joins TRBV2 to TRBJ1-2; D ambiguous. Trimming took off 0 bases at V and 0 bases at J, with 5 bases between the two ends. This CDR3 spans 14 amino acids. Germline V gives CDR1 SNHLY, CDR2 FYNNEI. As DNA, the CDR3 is TGTGCCAGCAGTGAAGCCTCTTCTAACTATGGCTACACCTTC. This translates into CASSEASSNYGYTF.

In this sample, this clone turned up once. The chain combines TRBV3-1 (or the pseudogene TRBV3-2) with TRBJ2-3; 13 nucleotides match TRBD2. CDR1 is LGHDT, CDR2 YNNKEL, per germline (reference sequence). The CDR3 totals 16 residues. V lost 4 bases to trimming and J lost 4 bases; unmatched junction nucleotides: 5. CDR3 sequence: CASSRRLAGGPDTQYF. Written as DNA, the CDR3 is TGTGCCAGCAGCCGAAGACTAGCGGGGGGTCCAGATACGCAGTATTTT.

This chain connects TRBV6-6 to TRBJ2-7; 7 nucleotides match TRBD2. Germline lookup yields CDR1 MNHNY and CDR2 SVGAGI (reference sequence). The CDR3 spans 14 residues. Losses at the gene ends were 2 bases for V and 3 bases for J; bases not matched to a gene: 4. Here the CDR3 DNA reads TGTGCCAGCAGTTACGGCGGGGGAGACTACGAGCAGTACTTC. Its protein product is CASSYGGGDYEQYF.

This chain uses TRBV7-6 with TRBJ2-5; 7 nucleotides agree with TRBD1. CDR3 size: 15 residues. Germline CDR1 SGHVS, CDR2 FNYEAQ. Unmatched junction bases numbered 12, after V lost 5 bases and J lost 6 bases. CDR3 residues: CASSVPGQGGKTQYF. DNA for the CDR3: TGTGCCAGCAGCGTACCGGGACAAGGGGGCAAGACCCAGTACTTC.

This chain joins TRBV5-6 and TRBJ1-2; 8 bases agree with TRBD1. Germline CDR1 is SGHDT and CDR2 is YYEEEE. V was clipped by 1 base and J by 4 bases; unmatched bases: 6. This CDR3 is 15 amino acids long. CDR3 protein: CASSLYAGQGYGYTF. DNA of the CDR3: TGTGCCAGCAGCTTGTATGCAGGACAGGGCTATGGCTACACCTTC.

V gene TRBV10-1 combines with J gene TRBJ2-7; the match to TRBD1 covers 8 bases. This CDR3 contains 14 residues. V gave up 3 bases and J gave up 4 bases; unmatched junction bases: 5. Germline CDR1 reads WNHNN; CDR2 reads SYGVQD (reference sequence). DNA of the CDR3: TGCGCCAGCAGTGATGCAGGGGGCTTTTACGAGCAGTACTTC. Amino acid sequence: CASSDAGGFYEQYF.

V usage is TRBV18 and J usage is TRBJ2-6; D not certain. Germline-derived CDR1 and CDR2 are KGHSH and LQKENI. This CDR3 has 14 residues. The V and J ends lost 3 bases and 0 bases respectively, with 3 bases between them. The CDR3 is CASSPYSGANVLTF. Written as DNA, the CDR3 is TGTGCCAGCTCACCTTACTCTGGGGCCAACGTCCTGACTTTC.

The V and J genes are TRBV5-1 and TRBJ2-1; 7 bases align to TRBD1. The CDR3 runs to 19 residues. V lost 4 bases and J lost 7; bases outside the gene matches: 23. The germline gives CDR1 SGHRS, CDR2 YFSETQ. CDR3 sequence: CASSGTVQKHKPLRNEQFF. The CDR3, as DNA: TGCGCCAGCAGCGGGACAGTACAGAAACATAAGCCCTTAAGGAATGAGCAGTTCTTC.

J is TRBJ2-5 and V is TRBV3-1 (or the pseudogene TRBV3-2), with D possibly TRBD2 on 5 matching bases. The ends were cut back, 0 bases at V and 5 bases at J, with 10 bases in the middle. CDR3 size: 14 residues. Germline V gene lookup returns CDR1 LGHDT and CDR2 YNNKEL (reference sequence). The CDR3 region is CASSQETEGETQYF. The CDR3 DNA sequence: TGTGCCAGCAGCCAAGAGACTGAGGGTGAGACCCAGTACTTC.

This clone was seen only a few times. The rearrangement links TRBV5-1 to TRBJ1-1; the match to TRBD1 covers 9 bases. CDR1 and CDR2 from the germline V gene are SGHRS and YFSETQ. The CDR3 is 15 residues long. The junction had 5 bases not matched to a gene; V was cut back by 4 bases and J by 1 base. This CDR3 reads CASSPQGAENTEAFF. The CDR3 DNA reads TGCGCCAGCAGCCCACAGGGGGCGGAGAACACTGAAGCTTTCTTT. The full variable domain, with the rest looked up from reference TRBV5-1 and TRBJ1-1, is KAGVTQTPRYLIKTRGQQVTLSCSPISGHRSVSWYQQTPGQGLQFLFEYFSETQRNKGNFPGRFSGRQFSNSRSEMNVSTLELGDSALYLCASSPQGAENTEAFFGQGTRLTVV.

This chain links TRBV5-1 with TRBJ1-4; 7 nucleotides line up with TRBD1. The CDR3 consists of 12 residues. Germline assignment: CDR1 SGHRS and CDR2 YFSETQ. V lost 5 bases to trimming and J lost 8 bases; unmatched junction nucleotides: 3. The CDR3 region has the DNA TGCGCCAGCAGGCAACAGGGGGAAAAACTGTTTTTT. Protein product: CASRQQGEKLFF.

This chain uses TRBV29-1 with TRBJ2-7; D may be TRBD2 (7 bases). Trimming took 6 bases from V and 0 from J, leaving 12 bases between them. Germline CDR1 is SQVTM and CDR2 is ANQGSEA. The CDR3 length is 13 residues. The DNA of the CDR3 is TGCAGCGTAAGGGGGGGTCCCTCCTACGAGCAGTACTTC. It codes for CSVRGGPSYEQYF.

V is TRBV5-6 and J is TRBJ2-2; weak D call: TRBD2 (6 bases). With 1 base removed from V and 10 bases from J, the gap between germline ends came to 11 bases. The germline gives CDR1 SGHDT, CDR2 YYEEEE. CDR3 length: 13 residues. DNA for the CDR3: TGTGCCAGCAGCTTGAGTTGGGGGGAGGAGCTGTTTTTT. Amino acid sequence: CASSLSWGEELFF.

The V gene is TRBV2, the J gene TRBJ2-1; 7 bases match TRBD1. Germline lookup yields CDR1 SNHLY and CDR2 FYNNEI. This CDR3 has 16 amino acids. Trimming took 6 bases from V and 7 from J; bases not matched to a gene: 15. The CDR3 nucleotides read TGTGCCAGCAGGGACAGACAGGGTGGCAACAAAAATGAGCAGTTCTTC. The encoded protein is CASRDRQGGNKNEQFF.

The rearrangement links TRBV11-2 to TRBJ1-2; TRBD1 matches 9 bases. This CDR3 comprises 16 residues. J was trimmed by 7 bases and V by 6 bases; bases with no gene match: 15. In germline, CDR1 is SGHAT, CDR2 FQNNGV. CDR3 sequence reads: CASSLNADRGGGGYTF. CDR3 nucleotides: TGTGCCAGCAGTCTAAATGCGGACAGGGGCGGTGGTGGCTACACCTTC. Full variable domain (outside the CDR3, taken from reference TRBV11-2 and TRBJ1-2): EAGVAQSPRYKIIEKRQSVAFWCNPISGHATLYWYQQILGQGPKLLIQFQNNGVVDDSQLPKDRFSAERLKGVDSTLKIQPAKLEDSAVYLCASSLNADRGGGGYTFGSGTRLTVV.

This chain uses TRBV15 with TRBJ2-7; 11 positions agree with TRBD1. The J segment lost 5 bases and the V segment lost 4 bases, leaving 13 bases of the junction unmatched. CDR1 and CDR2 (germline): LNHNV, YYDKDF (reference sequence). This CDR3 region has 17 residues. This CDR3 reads CATSKAVGGQGGHEQYV. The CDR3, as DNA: TGTGCCACCAGCAAGGCGGTTGGGGGACAGGGGGGTCACGAGCAGTACGTC.

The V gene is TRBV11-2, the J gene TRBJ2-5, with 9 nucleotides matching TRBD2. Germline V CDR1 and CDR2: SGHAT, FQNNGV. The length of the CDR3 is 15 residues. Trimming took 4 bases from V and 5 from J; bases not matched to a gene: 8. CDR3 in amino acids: CASSSLAGFGETQYF. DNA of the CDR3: TGTGCCAGCAGCTCCCTAGCGGGGTTTGGTGAGACCCAGTACTTC.

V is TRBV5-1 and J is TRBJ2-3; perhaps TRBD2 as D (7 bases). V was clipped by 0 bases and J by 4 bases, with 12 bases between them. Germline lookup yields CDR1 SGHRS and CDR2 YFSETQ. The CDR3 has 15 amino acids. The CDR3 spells CASSLAGGPADTQYF. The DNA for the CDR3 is TGCGCCAGCAGCTTGGCGGGGGGCCCGGCAGATACGCAGTATTTT.

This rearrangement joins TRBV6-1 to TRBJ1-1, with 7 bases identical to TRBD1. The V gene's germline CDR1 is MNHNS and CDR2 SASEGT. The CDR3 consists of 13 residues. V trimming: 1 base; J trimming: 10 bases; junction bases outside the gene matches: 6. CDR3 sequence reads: CASSEGDRERAFF. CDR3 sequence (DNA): TGTGCCAGCAGTGAAGGAGACAGGGAACGAGCTTTCTTT.

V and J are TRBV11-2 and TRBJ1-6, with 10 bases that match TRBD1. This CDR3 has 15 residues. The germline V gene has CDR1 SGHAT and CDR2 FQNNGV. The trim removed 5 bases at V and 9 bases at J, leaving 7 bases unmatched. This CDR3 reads CASSRPGTGASPLHF. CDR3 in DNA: TGTGCCAGCAGCCGACCCGGGACAGGGGCTTCACCCCTCCACTTT.

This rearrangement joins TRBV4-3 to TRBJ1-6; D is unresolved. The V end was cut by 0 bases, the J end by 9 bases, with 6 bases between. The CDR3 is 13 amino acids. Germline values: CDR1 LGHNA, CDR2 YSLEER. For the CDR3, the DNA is TGCGCCAGCAGCCAAGAACCCAGTTCACCCCTCCACTTT. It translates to CASSQEPSSPLHF.

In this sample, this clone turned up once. The CDR3 here is CASSSGLGETQYF. For the CDR3, the DNA is TGTGCCAGCAGTTCGGGACTAGGGGAGACCCAGTACTTC. The chain combines TRBV6-4 with TRBJ2-5; 8 bases agree with TRBD2. CDR1 and CDR2 (germline): MRHNA, SNTAGT. The V and J ends lost 5 bases and 5 bases, in that order; junction bases with no gene match: 4. This CDR3 is 13 amino acids long.

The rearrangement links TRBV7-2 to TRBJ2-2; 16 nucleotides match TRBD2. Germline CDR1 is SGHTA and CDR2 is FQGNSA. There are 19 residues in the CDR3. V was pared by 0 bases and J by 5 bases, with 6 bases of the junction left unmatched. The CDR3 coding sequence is TGTGCCAGCAGCTTAGCCGGGACTAGCGGGGGGGCGAGAACCGGGGAGCTGTTTTTT. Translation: CASSLAGTSGGARTGELFF.

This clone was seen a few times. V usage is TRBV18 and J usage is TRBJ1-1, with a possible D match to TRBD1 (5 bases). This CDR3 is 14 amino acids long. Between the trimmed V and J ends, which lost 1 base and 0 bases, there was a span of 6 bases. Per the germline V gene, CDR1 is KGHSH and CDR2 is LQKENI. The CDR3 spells CASSPRQMNTEAFF. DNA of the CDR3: TGTGCCAGCTCACCACGACAGATGAACACTGAAGCTTTCTTT.